The 7 T cell receptor beta chains below were found in one sample sequenced in a study of T cell responses to AZD1222 COVID-19 vaccine (dated by TCRdb to 2020 to 2023). Explained via the paper, the time point label denotes: baseline before first vaccination. Library prep was done by the immunoSEQ multiplex PCR assay. The source is immuneACCESS, and TCRdb retained only in-frame sequences with V and J called. Part of the clones is not carried over; for the studies checked, unresolved V genes explain less than half of this, and the remainder is unexplained. The sample data list about 110,000 clones, and 85% to 90% of these were observed just once. About 3% of the sample is held by the ten biggest clonotypes. Material: peripheral blood, obtained on day 0 of AZD1222 vaccination. The receptors were gathered from an adult in good health.

This chain uses TRBV7-8 with TRBJ2-7; a possible D gene is TRBD1 (7 bases). Trimming removed 1 base at V and 4 bases at J, with 11 bases between. From germline, CDR1 is SGHVS and CDR2 FQNEAQ. This CDR3 has 14 amino acids. CDR3 in DNA: TGTGCCAGCAGCTTAGATCCAGGGGGGTACGAGCAGTACTTC. Amino acid sequence: CASSLDPGGYEQYF.

The chain combines TRBV7-3 with TRBJ2-5; 7 bases line up with TRBD2. The CDR3 covers 15 residues. Germline V gives CDR1 SGHTA, CDR2 FQGTGA. The J segment lost 2 bases and the V segment lost 1 base, leaving 4 bases of the junction unmatched. CDR3 loop: CASSLMGREQETQYF. DNA of the CDR3: TGTGCCAGCAGCTTAATGGGGAGGGAGCAAGAGACCCAGTACTTC.

This chain joins TRBV5-1 and TRBJ2-3; the D gene is possibly TRBD2 (6 bases). CDR1 is SGHRS, CDR2 YFSETQ, per germline. The CDR3 has 13 residues. V was shortened by 4 bases and J by 2 bases, with 8 bases between the two germline ends. CDR3 nucleotides: TGCGCCAGCAGCGGAGGGCCCACAGATACGCAGTATTTT. Its translation: CASSGGPTDTQYF.

This chain uses TRBV25-1 with TRBJ1-2; D uncertain. Germline-derived CDR1 and CDR2 are MGHDK and SYGVNS. Deletions cut 0 bases from V and 4 bases from J, with 12 bases between. The CDR3 is 15 amino acids. Written as DNA, the CDR3 is TGTGCCAGCAGTGAATATAGCGGGTTTAGCTATGGCTACACCTTC. This encodes CASSEYSGFSYGYTF.

The V and J genes are TRBV27 and TRBJ2-5; 8 nucleotides agree with TRBD1. Germline values: CDR1 MNHEY, CDR2 SMNVEV (reference sequence). After removal of 7 bases from V and 5 bases from J, the junction contained 9 bases not matched to a gene. This CDR3 region has 14 residues. The CDR3 loop reads CASTSWDRMETQYF. CDR3 in DNA: TGTGCCAGCACCTCTTGGGACAGGATGGAGACCCAGTACTTC.

The rearrangement links TRBV5-5 to TRBJ2-7; D ambiguous. The CDR3 covers 15 residues. CDR1 is SGHKS, CDR2 YYEKEE, per germline (reference sequence). The V end was cut by 0 bases, the J end by 0 bases, with 10 bases between. The CDR3 DNA is TGTGCCAGCAGCTTGGGGACGGTCTTCTCCTACGAGCAGTACTTC. As protein: CASSLGTVFSYEQYF.

V is TRBV28 and J is TRBJ1-1; D is ambiguous. Trimming shortened V by 3 bases and J by 0 bases, and 8 bases separated the two germline ends. Per germline, CDR1 MDHEN and CDR2 SYDVKM. The CDR3 sequence is 14 residues long. In DNA form, the CDR3 reads TGTGCCAGCAGTTTTGGTAGCATGAACACTGAAGCTTTCTTT. Protein sequence: CASSFGSMNTEAFF. The full variable domain, rest sourced from reference TRBV28 and TRBJ1-1, is DVKVTQSSRYLVKRTGEKVFLECVQDMDHENMFWYRQDPGLGLRLIYFSYDVKMKEKGDIPEGYSVSREKKERFSLILESASTNQTSMYLCASSFGSMNTEAFFGQGTRLTVV.